This TCR beta chain was sequenced for a study of blood T cells in healthy people across ages. Findings of the study overall: Any conclusive comparison of naive versus antigen-experienced cells was prevented by using unsorted PBMCs.

The CDR3 runs to 17 residues. The germline V gene encodes CDR1 ENHRY and CDR2 SYGVKD. Trimming cost V 0 bases and J 4 bases; bases outside gene matches: 9. The authors ran a second PCR of about 6 to 11 cycles using a sample-barcoded 5' primer and a J-beta primer mix. From each sample, at least 2.5 million paired-end reads containing CDR3 were obtained. TCRdb reprocessed the 5' RACE reads via MiXCR and lists one record per CDR3 protein. This table has some 890,000 distinct CDR3 sequences, approximately 32% appearing once. Turning to this clonotype: Its matching antigen is unknown.

The same sample was also used in a study of T cells of mothers and their children.

The J gene is TRBJ2-1, the V gene TRBV10-3; 7 nucleotides line up with TRBD1. The specimen sequenced was blood. The clonotype was recovered from a woman in her forties in good health. CDR3 amino acids: CAISESPVGQSYNEQFF. Written as DNA, the CDR3 is TGTGCCATCAGTGAGTCGCCCGTGGGACAGAGTTACAATGAGCAGTTCTTC.